The 14 T cell receptor beta chains listed next were all sequenced from one sample in a study of blood T cell repertoires in COVID-19. Clones were read by immunoSEQ multiplex PCR, and TCRdb kept only the in-frame ones, dropping some. The repertoire holds 150,000 or so clones, 82% seen once, with about 8.4% in the top ten. The specimen was peripheral blood. These receptors all stem from a woman aged 70-85 years with acute or convalescent COVID-19.

This chain links TRBV6-4 with TRBJ2-1; D is uncertain. Germline V CDR1 and CDR2: MRHNA, SNTAGT. Trimming pared 2 bases from V and 3 bases from J, leaving 17 bases between. The CDR3 consists of 17 residues. CDR3 residues: CASSDATYSPRYNEQFF. As DNA, the CDR3 is TGTGCCAGCAGTGACGCCACTTATAGTCCCCGCTACAATGAGCAGTTCTTC.

The chain carries TRBV30 and TRBJ2-5, with TRBD1 identical over 10 bases. The V and J ends lost 4 bases and 5 bases, in that order; junction bases with no gene match: 7. This CDR3 is built from 14 residues. CDR1 is GTSNPN, CDR2 SVGIG, per germline (reference sequence). The CDR3 DNA sequence: TGTGCCTGGAACCCTAGGACAGGGGGGGAGACCCAGTACTTC. Translation: CAWNPRTGGETQYF.

This clone was detected many times. J is TRBJ1-2 and V is TRBV19, with D possibly TRBD1 on 5 matching bases. The CDR3 has 14 residues. The V end was cut by 4 bases, the J end by 2 bases, with 11 bases between. Germline V gives CDR1 LNHDA, CDR2 SQIVND (reference sequence). The CDR3 nucleotides read TGTGCCAGTAGTAATCCAGGGATAAACTATGGCTACACCTTC. Amino acid sequence: CASSNPGINYGYTF.

This clone appeared a few times. The chain has TRBV2 and TRBJ1-5, with 7 positions matching TRBD1. With V trimmed by 5 bases and J by 4 bases, 8 bases remained unmatched. Looked up from germline, CDR1 is SNHLY and CDR2 is FYNNEI. The CDR3 has 15 amino acids. CDR3 in DNA: TGTGCCAGCAGTATTGACAGGGTTTCGAATCAGCCCCAGCATTTT. Protein: CASSIDRVSNQPQHF.

The chain joins TRBV5-1 to TRBJ2-7, with no clear D. This CDR3 region has 14 residues. Trimming stripped 1 base from V and 5 bases from J, with 13 bases between. Germline assignment: CDR1 SGHRS and CDR2 YFSETQ. This CDR3 is CASSLTASPHEQYF. The CDR3 DNA reads as TGCGCCAGCAGCTTGACAGCCTCACCCCACGAGCAGTACTTC.

The V and J genes are TRBV6-5 and TRBJ1-1, with 7 bases matching TRBD1. Germline loops: CDR1 MNHEY, CDR2 SVGAGI. There are 15 residues in the CDR3. The V segment lost 6 bases and the J segment 1 base; nucleotides outside the gene matches: 8. CDR3 DNA: TGTGCCAGCAGGACGACAGGGAGTAAGAACACTGAAGCTTTCTTT. This gives the protein CASRTTGSKNTEAFF.

The chain couples TRBV4-3 to TRBJ1-2; no reliable D call. Per germline, CDR1 LGHNA and CDR2 YSLEER. V was cut by 0 bases and J by 7 bases, with 12 bases left in between. This CDR3 comprises 14 residues. CDR3 sequence (DNA): TGCGCCAGCAGCCAAGATCCTACCCCTAGTGGCTACACCTTC. Translated, it gives CASSQDPTPSGYTF.

The chain recombines TRBV25-1 with TRBJ2-1; weak D call: TRBD1 (6 bases). CDR1 MGHDK and CDR2 SYGVNS come from the germline V gene. Deletions cut 2 bases from V and 4 bases from J, with 12 bases between. The CDR3 is 15 residues long. CDR3 nucleotide sequence: TGTGCCAGCAGTGAAGGAACAGGGCCTTACAATGAGCAGTTCTTC. It yields the protein CASSEGTGPYNEQFF.

The chain employs TRBV3-1 (or the pseudogene TRBV3-2) and TRBJ2-1; 9 bases match TRBD1. The CDR3 is 16 amino acids. The germline V gene encodes CDR1 LGHDT and CDR2 YNNKEL (reference sequence). The trim removed 2 bases at V and 4 bases at J, leaving 6 bases unmatched. The CDR3 is CASSQPDRGSYNEQFF. The CDR3 nucleotides are TGTGCCAGCAGCCAACCAGACAGGGGGAGTTACAATGAGCAGTTCTTC.

CDR3 sequence reads: CASSPRGTGGSAKNYGYTF. The CDR3 DNA sequence: TGTGCCAGCAGCCCGAGAGGGACAGGGGGCTCAGCTAAGAACTATGGCTACACCTTC. V is TRBV7-9 and J is TRBJ1-2; 12 bases align to TRBD1. Germline V gene lookup returns CDR1 SEHNR and CDR2 FQNEAQ (reference sequence). The ends lost 5 bases at V and 2 bases at J; junction bases unmatched: 15. This CDR3 region has 19 residues.

The chain couples TRBV19 to TRBJ1-6; 7 nucleotides align to TRBD1. The ends lost 5 bases at V and 9 bases at J; junction bases unmatched: 13. Germline V gene data show CDR1 as LNHDA and CDR2 as SQIVND (reference sequence). This CDR3 has 16 residues. In DNA form, the CDR3 reads TGTGCCAGTAGTGCGAGCAGGGGGGCCTTAGTTTCACCCCTCCACTTT. It specifies CASSASRGALVSPLHF.

CDR3 coding DNA: TGTGCCAGCAGCTTGGGGGACAGGGGCGGCGGCTACACCTTC. Protein product: CASSLGDRGGGYTF. The V call is TRBV5-6, the J call TRBJ1-2; 10 nucleotides line up with TRBD1. The CDR3 has 14 amino acids. CDR1 is SGHDT, CDR2 YYEEEE, per germline. The V gene end was trimmed by 0 bases and the J gene end by 8 bases; junction bases not matched to a gene: 4.

This clone was seen a single time. This chain joins TRBV27 and TRBJ2-2, with TRBD2 matching 7 bases. The CDR3 loop spans 19 amino acids. Germline V gives CDR1 MNHEY, CDR2 SMNVEV (reference sequence). The trim removed 5 bases at V and 4 bases at J, leaving 19 bases unmatched. CDR3 nucleotide sequence: TGTGCCAGCAGTCCCCCGGCCAGCGGGATCGCGGCCATCACCGGGGAGCTGTTTTTT. It codes for CASSPPASGIAAITGELFF.

The chain uses TRBV5-1 and TRBJ2-7, with TRBD1 matching 7 bases. CDR1 and CDR2 from the germline V gene are SGHRS and YFSETQ. The J segment lost 2 bases and the V segment lost 4 bases, leaving 9 bases of the junction unmatched. This CDR3 contains 15 residues. CDR3 nucleotide sequence: TGCGCCAGCAGCGGGAGCGGTGGGACAGCCTACGAGCAGTACTTC. Its protein product is CASSGSGGTAYEQYF.